This T cell receptor beta chain is from a study of T cell responses to AZD1222 COVID-19 vaccine. Study results and limitations: White British people made up most donors, females outnumbered males, and clonal diversity was possibly underestimated. Baseline seropositives among AZD1222 recipients totaled only five to seven. In the spike-specific TCR repertoire, nearly half reportedly target unmutated variant regions.

On this clone itself: Its antigen is not identified.

The CDR3 has 15 amino acids. V gave up 1 base and J gave up 1 base; unmatched junction bases: 2. Germline CDR1 is LGHNT and CDR2 is FRNRAP. Clones were sequenced by immunoSEQ multiplex PCR, and TCRdb holds only the in-frame ones, with some missing. Of 80,000 to 95,000 clones listed, about 88% are singletons. This receptor was obtained from an adult who received the AZD1222 COVID-19 vaccine. The gene calls are TRBV12-5 and TRBJ1-1; 8 nucleotides line up with TRBD1. Sequenced material: peripheral blood, taken 28 days after the second AZD1222 dose. DNA for the CDR3: TGTGCTAGTGGTTTGGGGGGACAGGCGAACACTGAAGCTTTCTTT. Residues: CASGLGGQANTEAFF.